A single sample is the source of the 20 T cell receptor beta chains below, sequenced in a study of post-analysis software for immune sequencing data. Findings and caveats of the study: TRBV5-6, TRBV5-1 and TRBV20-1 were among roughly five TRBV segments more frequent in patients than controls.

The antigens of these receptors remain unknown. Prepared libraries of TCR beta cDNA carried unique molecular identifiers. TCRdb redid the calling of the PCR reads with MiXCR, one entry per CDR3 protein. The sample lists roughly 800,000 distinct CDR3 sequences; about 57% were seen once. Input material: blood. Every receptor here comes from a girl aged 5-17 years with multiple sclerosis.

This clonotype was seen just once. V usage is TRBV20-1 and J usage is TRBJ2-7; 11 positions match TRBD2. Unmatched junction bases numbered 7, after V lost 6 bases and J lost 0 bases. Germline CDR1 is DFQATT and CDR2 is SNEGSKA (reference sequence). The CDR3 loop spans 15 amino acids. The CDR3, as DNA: TGCAGTGCCACCTCCGGGACTAGCGGCTCCTACGAGCAGTACTTC. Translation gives CSATSGTSGSYEQYF.

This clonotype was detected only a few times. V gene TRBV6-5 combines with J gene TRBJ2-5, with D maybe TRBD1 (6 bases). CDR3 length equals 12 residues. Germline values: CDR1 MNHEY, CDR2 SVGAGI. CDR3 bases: TGTGCAAGCCTGGACAGCTGGGAGACCCAGTACTTC. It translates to CASLDSWETQYF.

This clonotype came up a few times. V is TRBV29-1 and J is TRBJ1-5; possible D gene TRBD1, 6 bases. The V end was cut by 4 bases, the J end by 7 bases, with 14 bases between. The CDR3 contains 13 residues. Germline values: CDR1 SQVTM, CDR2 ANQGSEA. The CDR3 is CSVGGGGDQPQHF. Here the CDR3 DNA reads TGCAGCGTTGGAGGGGGGGGGGACCAGCCCCAGCATTTT.

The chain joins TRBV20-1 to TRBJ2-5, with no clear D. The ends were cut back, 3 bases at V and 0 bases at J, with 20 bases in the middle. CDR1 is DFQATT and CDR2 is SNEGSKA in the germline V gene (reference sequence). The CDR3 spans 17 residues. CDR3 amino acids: CSARTIGVGLDQETQYF. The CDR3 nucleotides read TGCAGTGCTAGGACGATTGGGGTAGGATTAGACCAAGAGACCCAGTACTTC.

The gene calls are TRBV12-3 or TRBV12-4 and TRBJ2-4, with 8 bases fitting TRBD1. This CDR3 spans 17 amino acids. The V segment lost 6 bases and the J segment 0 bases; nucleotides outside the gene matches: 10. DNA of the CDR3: TGTGCCAGCAGCAAGGGACAGGCCTCCCTAGCCAAAAACATTCAGTACTTC. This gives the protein CASSKGQASLAKNIQYF.

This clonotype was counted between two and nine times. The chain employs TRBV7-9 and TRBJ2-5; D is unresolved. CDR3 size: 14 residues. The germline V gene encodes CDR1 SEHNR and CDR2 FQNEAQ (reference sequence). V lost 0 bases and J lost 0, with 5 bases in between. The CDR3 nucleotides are TGTGCCAGCAGCTTAGCCACCGACCAAGAGACCCAGTACTTC. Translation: CASSLATDQETQYF. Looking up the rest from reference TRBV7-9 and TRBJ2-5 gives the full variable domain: DTGVSQNPRHKITKRGQNVTFRCDPISEHNRLYWYRQTLGQGPEFLTYFQNEAQLEKSRLLSDRFSAERPKGSFSTLEIQRTEQGDSAMYLCASSLATDQETQYFGPGTRLLVL.

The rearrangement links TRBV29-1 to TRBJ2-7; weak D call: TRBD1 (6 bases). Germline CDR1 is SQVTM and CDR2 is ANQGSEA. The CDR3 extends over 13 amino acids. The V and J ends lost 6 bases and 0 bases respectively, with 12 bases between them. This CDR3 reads CSVGTSSSYEQYF. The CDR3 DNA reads TGCAGCGTGGGGACATCGAGCTCCTACGAGCAGTACTTC.

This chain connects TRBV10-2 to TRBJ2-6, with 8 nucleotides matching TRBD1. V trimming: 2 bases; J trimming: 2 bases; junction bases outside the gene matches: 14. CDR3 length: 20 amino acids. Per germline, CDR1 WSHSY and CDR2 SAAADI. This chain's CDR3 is CASSEDSTGEALAGANVLTF. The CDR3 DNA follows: TGCGCCAGCAGTGAGGACTCGACAGGGGAGGCCTTGGCTGGGGCCAACGTCCTGACTTTC.

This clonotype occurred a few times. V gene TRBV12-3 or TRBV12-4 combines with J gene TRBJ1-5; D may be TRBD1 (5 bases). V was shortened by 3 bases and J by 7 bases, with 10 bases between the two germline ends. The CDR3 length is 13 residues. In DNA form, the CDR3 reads TGTGCCAGCAGTTTGCGAGGGGAACAGCCCCAGCATTTT. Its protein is CASSLRGEQPQHF.

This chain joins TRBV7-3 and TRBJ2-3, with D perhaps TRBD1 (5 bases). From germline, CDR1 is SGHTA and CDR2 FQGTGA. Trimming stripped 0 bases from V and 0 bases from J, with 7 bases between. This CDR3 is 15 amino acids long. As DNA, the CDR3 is TGTGCCAGCAGCTTAACCAGGGCCAGCACAGATACGCAGTATTTT. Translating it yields CASSLTRASTDTQYF.

CDR3 amino acids: CASSPGLAGGVAGANVLTF. For the CDR3, the DNA is TGTGCCAGCAGCCCGGGACTAGCGGGAGGAGTAGCTGGGGCCAACGTCCTGACTTTC. The V and J genes are TRBV11-2 and TRBJ2-6, with TRBD2 matching over 15 bases. The V and J ends lost 5 bases and 2 bases, in that order; junction bases with no gene match: 7. The CDR3 totals 19 residues. Germline lookup yields CDR1 SGHAT and CDR2 FQNNGV.

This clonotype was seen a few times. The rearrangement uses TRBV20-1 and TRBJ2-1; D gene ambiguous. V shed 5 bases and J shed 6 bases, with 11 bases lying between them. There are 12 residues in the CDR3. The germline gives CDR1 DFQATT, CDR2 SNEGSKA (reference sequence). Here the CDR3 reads CSALSRVNEQFF. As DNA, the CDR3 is TGCAGTGCTCTCTCTAGGGTCAATGAGCAGTTCTTC.

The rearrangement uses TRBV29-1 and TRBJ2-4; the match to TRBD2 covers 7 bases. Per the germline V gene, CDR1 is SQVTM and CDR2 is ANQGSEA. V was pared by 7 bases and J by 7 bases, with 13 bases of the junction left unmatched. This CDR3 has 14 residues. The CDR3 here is CSASMSSGANIQYF. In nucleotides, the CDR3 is TGCAGCGCCAGTATGTCTAGCGGTGCTAACATTCAGTACTTC. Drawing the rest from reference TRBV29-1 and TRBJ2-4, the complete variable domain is SAVISQKPSRDICQRGTSLTIQCQVDSQVTMMFWYRQQPGQSLTLIATANQGSEATYESGFVIDKFPISRPNLTFSTLTVSNMSPEDSSIYLCSASMSSGANIQYFGAGTRLSVL.

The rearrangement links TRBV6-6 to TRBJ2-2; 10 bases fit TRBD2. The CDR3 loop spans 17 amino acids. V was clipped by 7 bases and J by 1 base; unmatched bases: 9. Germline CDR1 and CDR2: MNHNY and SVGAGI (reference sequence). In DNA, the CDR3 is TGTGCCAGCACCAAAACCGGGACTAGCGAGAACACCGGGGAGCTGTTTTTT. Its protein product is CASTKTGTSENTGELFF.

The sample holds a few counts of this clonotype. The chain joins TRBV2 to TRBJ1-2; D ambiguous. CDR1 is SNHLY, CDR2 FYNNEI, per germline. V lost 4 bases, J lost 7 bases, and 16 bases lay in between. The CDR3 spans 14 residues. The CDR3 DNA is TGTGCCAGCAGTGTCCTGGGAAAAGGGAGTGGCTACACCTTC. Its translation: CASSVLGKGSGYTF.

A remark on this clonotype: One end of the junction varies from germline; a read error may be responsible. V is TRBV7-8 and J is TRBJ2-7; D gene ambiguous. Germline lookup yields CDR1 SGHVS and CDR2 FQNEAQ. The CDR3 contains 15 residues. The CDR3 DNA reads TGTGCCAGCAGCTTAGAATCTGTTACTACCTACGGGCAGTACTTC. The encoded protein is CASSLESVTTYGQYF. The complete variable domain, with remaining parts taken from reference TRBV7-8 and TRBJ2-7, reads GAGVSQSPRYKVAKRGQDVALRCDPISGHVSLFWYQQALGQGPEFLTYFQNEAQLDKSGLPSDRFFAERPEGSVSTLKIQRTQQEDSAVYLCASSLESVTTYGQYFGPGTRLTVT.

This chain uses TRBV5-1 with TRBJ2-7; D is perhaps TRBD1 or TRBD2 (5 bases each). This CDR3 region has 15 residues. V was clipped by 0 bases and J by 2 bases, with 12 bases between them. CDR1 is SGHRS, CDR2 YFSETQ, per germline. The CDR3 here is CASSLVSGSPYEQYF. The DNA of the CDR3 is TGCGCCAGCAGCTTGGTGTCAGGGAGTCCCTACGAGCAGTACTTC.

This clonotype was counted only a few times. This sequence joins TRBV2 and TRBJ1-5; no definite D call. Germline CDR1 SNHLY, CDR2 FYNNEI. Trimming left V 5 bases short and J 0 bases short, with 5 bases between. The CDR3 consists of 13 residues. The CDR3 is CASSTDSNQPQHF. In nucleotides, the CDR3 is TGTGCCAGCAGTACAGATAGCAATCAGCCCCAGCATTTT.

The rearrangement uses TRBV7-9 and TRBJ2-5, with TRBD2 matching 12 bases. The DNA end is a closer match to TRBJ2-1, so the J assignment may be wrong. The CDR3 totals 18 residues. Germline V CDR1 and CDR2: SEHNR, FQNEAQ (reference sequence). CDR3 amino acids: CASSSYTRLAGDQETQFF. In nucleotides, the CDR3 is TGTGCCAGCAGCTCATACACCCGACTAGCGGGGGACCAAGAGACCCAGTTCTTC.

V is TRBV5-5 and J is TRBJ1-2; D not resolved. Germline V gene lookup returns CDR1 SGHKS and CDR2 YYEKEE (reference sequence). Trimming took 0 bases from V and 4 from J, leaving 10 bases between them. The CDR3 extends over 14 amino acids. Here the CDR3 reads CASSLESDRYGYTF. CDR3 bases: TGTGCCAGCAGCTTGGAGTCTGACCGCTATGGCTACACCTTC.